The TCR beta chain under discussion was sequenced for a study of molecular identifiers for immune sequencing clone quantification (dated by TCRdb to the late 2010s). In the study overall: In a replicate experiment, RNA from roughly 20,000 or 100,000 naive CD8 T cells was split into five aliquots, four of which were sequenced. The study was a methods study using CD8 T cells to benchmark molecular-identifier clustering-based TCR repertoire sequencing (MIDCIRS) and TCR RNA copy counting. What the authors observed across the whole study: When barcode sub-clustering was not used, chimeric consensus sequences inflated TCR diversity, with chimeras reaching as high as 47%. Even against a background of about a million naive CD8 T cells, spiked-in Jurkat TCR RNA amounting to a single cell's worth was reported to be detectable. In CMV-specific effector cells, clones with more than 20 RNA copies accounted for over 97% of molecules, whereas in naive cells such clones accounted for under 1%. Naive libraries contained spiked-in Jurkat TCR RNA (approximately ten copies' worth), which is not part of the donor repertoire. Highly expanded clone sizes could be underestimated because identical TCR molecules may share a barcode. Modeling indicated approximately 2.7 TCR RNA copies recovered per cell, compared with around 10 by digital PCR, which implies a capture efficiency of approximately 31%.

Naive CD8 T cell libraries were made from approximately 20,000 to 1,000,000 sorted cells using 10%, 30% or 50% of purified RNA. Naive CD8 T cells, defined as CD8+CD4-CCR7+CD45RA+, were FACS-sorted into RLT Plus buffer on a BD FACSAria II. To test detection sensitivity, Jurkat RNA equivalent to about eleven TCR copies was spiked into samples of roughly 20,000-1,100,000 naive CD8 T cells. CD8 T cells were enriched using RosetteSep CD8+ T Cell Enrichment Cocktail and Ficoll-Paque, and the enriched cells then underwent ACK red cell lysis. In the case of this clonotype: Its antigen is unknown. One junction end disagrees with the germline gene, perhaps due to a read error.

Libraries were constructed by PCR. These reads were obtained on a NextSeq 500. Preparation of bulk TCR libraries followed a previously described approach, with the TCR primers listed in Table S5. Total RNA was purified with the Qiagen AllPrep DNA/RNA kit. Before any analysis, reads coming from multiple sequencing runs of the same library were combined into one pool. Per the original workflow: Reads were retained only if their TCR constant sequence matched exactly, and those retained reads were trimmed to 150 nt and grouped according to their 12-nt molecular barcodes. Reads inside each barcode group were sub-clustered using a 15% Levenshtein threshold, and a quality-weighted consensus sequence was constructed for each RNA molecule. Non-functional sequences were filtered out, along with any lower-count sequence sitting one edit away from another sequence. On the basis of fitting two negative binomial distributions, barcode sub-clusters with fewer than 20% of the maximum read count were discarded. TCRdb applied fastp at Q25 and MiXCR to the public reads, then kept only in-frame beta chains. Under each unique CDR3 protein, matching rows form one entry showing the most common genes and DNA. TCRdb's processing, not the authors' own work, is the source of the V and J calls. The sample table lists hundreds of thousands of distinct CDR3 sequences, under 25% of them with a count of one. The leading ten clones occupy around 0.76% of the sample.

CDR1 and CDR2, looked up from the germline V gene, are MDHEN and SYDVKM. From cysteine to phenylalanine, the CDR3 is 14 amino acids long. Only the CDR3 region is kept as DNA, spanning 42 bases read in frame from base 1. Sequenced: naive CD8+ T cells from blood, with Jurkat cell RNA spiked in. Reading the label with the study, this specimen's cell subset or site is: FACS-sorted CD8+CD4-CCR7+CD45RA+ naive T cells. The V and J segments used are TRBV28 and TRBJ2-7; the D segment could be TRBD2, given 5 matching bases. The clonotype comes from a human donor in good health. Some libraries in this study had Jurkat cell RNA spiked in. CDR3 reads: CASSLCGREYEQYF. The nucleotides are TGTGCGAGCAGTCTGTGTGGGAGAGAGTACGAGCAGTACTTC.